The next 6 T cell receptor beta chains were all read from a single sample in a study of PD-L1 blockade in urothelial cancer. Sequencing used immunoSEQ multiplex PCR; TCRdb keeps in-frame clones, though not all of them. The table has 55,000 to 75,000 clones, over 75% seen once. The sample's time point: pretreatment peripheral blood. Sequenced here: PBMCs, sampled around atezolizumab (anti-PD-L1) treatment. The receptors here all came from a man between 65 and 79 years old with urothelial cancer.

CDR3 DNA: TGTGCCAGCATCCCGAACGGGAGGCGGGGAGATACGCAGTATTTT. It yields the protein CASIPNGRRGDTQYF. This chain links TRBV7-8 with TRBJ2-3; 7 bases match TRBD2. Germline CDR1 SGHVS, CDR2 FQNEAQ. Trimming removed 7 bases from V and 5 bases from J; junction bases left unmatched: 12. This CDR3 spans 15 amino acids.

DNA of the CDR3: TGCGCCACCCGACTAGCGGGAGACAATGAGCAGTTCTTC. It specifies CATRLAGDNEQFF. J is TRBJ2-1 and V is TRBV10-2; 12 nucleotides match TRBD2. There are 13 residues in the CDR3. Germline trimming cut 10 bases from V and 5 bases from J; bases unmatched to any gene: 3. Germline CDR1 is WSHSY and CDR2 is SAAADI.

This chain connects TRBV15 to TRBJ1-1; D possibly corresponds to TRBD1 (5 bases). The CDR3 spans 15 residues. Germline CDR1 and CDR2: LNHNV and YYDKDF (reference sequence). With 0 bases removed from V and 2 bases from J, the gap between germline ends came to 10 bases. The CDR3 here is CATSREPRENTEAFF. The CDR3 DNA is TGTGCCACCAGCAGAGAGCCCAGGGAAAACACTGAAGCTTTCTTT.

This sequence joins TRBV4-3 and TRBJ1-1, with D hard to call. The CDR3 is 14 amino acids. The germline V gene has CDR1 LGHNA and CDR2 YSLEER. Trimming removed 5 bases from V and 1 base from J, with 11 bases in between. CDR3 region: CASSNQAGNTEAFF. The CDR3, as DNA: TGCGCCAGCAGCAACCAGGCGGGGAACACTGAAGCTTTCTTT.

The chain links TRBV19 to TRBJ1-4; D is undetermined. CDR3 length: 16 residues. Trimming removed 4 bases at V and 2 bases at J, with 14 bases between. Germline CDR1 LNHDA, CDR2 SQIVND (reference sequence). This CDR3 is CASSSGGIGTNEKLFF. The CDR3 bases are TGTGCCAGTAGTAGTGGCGGAATTGGTACTAATGAAAAACTGTTTTTT.

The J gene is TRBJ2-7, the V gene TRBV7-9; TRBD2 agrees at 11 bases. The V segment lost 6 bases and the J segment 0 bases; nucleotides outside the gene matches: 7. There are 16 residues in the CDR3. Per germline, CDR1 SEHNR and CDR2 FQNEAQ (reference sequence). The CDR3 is CASSFSGGDNSYEQYF. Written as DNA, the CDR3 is TGTGCCAGCAGTTTTAGCGGGGGGGACAACTCCTACGAGCAGTACTTC.